Detailed here is one TCR beta chain. This specimen belongs to a study of blood T cell repertoires in COVID-19. Study overall: Some COVID-19 samples were acute and others convalescent; all came from the United States, Italy and Spain. From T cells, B-cell-depleted T cells, or PBMCs came the material, which was cDNA or gDNA.

Authors' analysis steps: The authors estimated nucleated cell counts from reference gene primer amplification. Using immunoSEQ multiplex PCR, the repertoire was profiled, and TCRdb retains in-frame clones only, with some absent. That table is the source of V, J and clone size, and D and trimming were worked out from the DNA. The sample gives 410,000 or so clones, 75% to 90% of which show up once; 1.4% to 1.5% is in the top ten. The CDR3 is 14 residues long. V lost 6 bases to trimming and J lost 0 bases, with 10 bases between them. CDR1 MNHEY and CDR2 SVGAGI come from the germline V gene. The chain uses TRBV6-5 and TRBJ2-3; TRBD2 is a possible D gene (5 bases). Sequenced material: peripheral blood. The clonotype was recovered from a woman aged 30 to 39 with active or convalescent COVID-19. The chain's CDR3 is CASSTGFSTDTQYF. CDR3 DNA sequence: TGTGCCAGCAGCACGGGATTTAGCACAGATACGCAGTATTTT.